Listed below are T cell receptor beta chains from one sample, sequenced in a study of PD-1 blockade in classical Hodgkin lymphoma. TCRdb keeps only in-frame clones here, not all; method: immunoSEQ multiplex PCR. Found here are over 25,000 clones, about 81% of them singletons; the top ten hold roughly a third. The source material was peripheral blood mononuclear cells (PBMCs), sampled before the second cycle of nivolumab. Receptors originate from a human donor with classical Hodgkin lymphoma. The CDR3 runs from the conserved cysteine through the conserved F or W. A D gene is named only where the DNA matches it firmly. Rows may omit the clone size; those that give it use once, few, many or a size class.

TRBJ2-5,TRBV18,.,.,TGTGCCAGCTCACCACCGAACCAGCAAGAGACCCAGTACTTC,CASSPPNQQETQYF
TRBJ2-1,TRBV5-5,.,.,TGTGCCAGCAGCTTGCAGAACAATGAGCAGTTCTTC,CASSLQNNEQFF
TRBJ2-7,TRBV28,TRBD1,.,TGTGCCAGCAGGCCAGGGGGCGTCTACGAGCAGTACTTC,CASRPGGVYEQYF
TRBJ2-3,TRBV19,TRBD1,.,TGTGCCAGTAGAACAGGGGGCGCAGATACGCAGTATTTT,CASRTGGADTQYF
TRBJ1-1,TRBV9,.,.,TGTGCCAGCAGCACCGACAGCGTCACTGAAGCTTTCTTT,CASSTDSVTEAFF
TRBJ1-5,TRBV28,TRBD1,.,TGTGCCAGCAGTTCCGGACAGGGCCGTCAGCCCCAGCATTTT,CASSSGQGRQPQHF
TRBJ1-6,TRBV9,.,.,TGTGCCAGCAGCGTAGGGAGTAGTTCACCCCTCCACTTT,CASSVGSSSPLHF
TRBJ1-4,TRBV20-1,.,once,TGCAGTGCTAGAGGTAAAAAACTGTTTTTT,CSARGKKLFF
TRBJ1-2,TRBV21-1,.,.,TGTGCCAGCAGCAAAGCCCAACAGGGGGCCGGAGTCTATGGCTACACCTTC,CASSKAQQGAGVYGYTF
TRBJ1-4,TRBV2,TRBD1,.,TGTGCCAGCAGCGGGGACAGTGAAAAACTGTTTTTT,CASSGDSEKLFF
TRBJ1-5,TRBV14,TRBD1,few,TGTGCCAGCAGCCAAGGACAGGGCCACAATCAGCCCCAGCATTTT,CASSQGQGHNQPQHF
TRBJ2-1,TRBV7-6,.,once,TGTGCCAGCAGCCGCCAATATGAGCAGTTCTTC,CASSRQYEQFF
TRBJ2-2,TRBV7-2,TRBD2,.,TGTGCCAGCAGCCCCAGCTTTGAAGCGGGGGGTGGTGGGGAGCTGTTTTTT,CASSPSFEAGGGGELFF
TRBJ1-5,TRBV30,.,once,TGTGCGCTGCAGGGTAGCGGGAATCAGCCCCAGCATTTT,CALQGSGNQPQHF
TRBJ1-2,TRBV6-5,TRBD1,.,TGTGCCAGCAGTTACACCATACAGGGGTCATATGGCTACACCTTC,CASSYTIQGSYGYTF
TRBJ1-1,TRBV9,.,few,TGTGCCAGCAGCGTAGCGGGACATTTGAACACTGAAGCTTTCTTT,CASSVAGHLNTEAFF
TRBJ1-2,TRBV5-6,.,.,TGTGCCAGCAGCTTATGGACAGCCGGCTACACCTTC,CASSLWTAGYTF
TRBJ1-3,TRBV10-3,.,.,TGTGCCATCAGTGAGTCGTCGTGGGCGCGAAACACCATATATTTT,CAISESSWARNTIYF
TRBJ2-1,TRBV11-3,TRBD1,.,TGTGCCAGCAGCTTAGAAGGGACAGTATACAATGAGCAGTTCTTC,CASSLEGTVYNEQFF
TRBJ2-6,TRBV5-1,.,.,TGCGCCAGCACCCCCAAGGTGGACGGGGCCAACGTCCTGACTTTC,CASTPKVDGANVLTF
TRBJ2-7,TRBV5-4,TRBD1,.,TGTGCCAGCAGCTACAGGGGGCCTAACGAGCAGTACTTC,CASSYRGPNEQYF
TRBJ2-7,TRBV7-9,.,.,TGTGCCAGCAGCTTGATTACCTCCTACGAGCAGTACTTC,CASSLITSYEQYF
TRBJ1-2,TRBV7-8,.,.,TGTGCCAGCAGCCTAGACCGGACAGTTTATGGCTACACCTTC,CASSLDRTVYGYTF
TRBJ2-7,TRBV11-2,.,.,TGTGCCAGCAGCTTAGGGGGGAGGCCCTACGAGCAGTACTTC,CASSLGGRPYEQYF
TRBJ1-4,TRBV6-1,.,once,TGTGCCAGCAGTGAAGCAAGGGGGGGCGTTGAAAAACTGTTTTTT,CASSEARGGVEKLFF
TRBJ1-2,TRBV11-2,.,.,TGTGCCAGCAGACTTAACTATGGCTACACCTTC,CASRLNYGYTF
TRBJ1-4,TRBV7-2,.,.,TGTGCCAGCAGCTTAGGTCAGGCTAATGAAAAACTGTTTTTT,CASSLGQANEKLFF
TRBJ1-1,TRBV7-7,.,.,TGTGCTAGCAGCGACCAGGAGGGCACTGAAGCTTTCTTT,CASSDQEGTEAFF
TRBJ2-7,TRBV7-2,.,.,TGTGCCAGCAGCTTAGCCGGGGGCGGAAACCTCTACGAGCAGTACTTC,CASSLAGGGNLYEQYF
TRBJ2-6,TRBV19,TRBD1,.,TGTGCCAGCCTGCAGGGGGCTGGGGCCAACGTCCTGACTTTC,CASLQGAGANVLTF
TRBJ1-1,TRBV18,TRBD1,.,TGTGCCAGCTCGCAAGGGACAGACACTGAAGCTTTCTTT,CASSQGTDTEAFF
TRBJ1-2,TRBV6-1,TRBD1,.,TGTGCCAGCAGTGCCACCGGGACAGGGGAAGTTATTGGAGGCTACACCTTC,CASSATGTGEVIGGYTF
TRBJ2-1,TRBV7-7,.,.,TGTGCTAGCAGCTTAGACGGGTCGACGGGTAATGAGCAGTTCTTC,CASSLDGSTGNEQFF
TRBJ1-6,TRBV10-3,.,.,TGTGCCATCTCCGACAATAATTCACCCCTCCACTTT,CAISDNNSPLHF
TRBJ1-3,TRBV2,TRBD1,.,TGTGCCAGCAGGGGGACAGGCTCTGGAAACACCATATATTTT,CASRGTGSGNTIYF
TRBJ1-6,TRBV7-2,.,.,TGTGCCAGCAGCTTAATCATGGGCTCCTATAATTCACCCCTCCACTTT,CASSLIMGSYNSPLHF
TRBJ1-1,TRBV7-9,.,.,TGTGCCAGCAGCGCATCACATGGGGTAGAAGCTTTCTTT,CASSASHGVEAFF
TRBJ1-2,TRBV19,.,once,TGTGCCAGTAGTATCGAAGGACGGGGATACACCTTC,CASSIEGRGYTF
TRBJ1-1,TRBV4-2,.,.,TGTGCCAGCAGCCCCCCCGGTGGCATGAACACTGAAGCTTTCTTT,CASSPPGGMNTEAFF
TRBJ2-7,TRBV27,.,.,TGTGCCAGCAGTTTAGGGGTTCTCTCGTCCTACGAGCAGTACTTC,CASSLGVLSSYEQYF
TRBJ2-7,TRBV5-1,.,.,TGCGCCAGCAGCTTGTTGTCTAGCCTTATTAACTCCTACGAGCAGTACTTC,CASSLLSSLINSYEQYF
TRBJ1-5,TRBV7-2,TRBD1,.,TGTGCCAGCAGCTTAAGCGGGACAGCCTACAATCAGCCCCAGCATTTT,CASSLSGTAYNQPQHF
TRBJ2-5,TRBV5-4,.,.,TGTGCCAGCAGCTTGGACGGCTCCTACCAAGAGACCCAGTACTTC,CASSLDGSYQETQYF
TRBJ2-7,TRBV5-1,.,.,TGCGCCAGCAGCTTGGAGGGGGATTTCTCCTACGAGCAGTACTTC,CASSLEGDFSYEQYF
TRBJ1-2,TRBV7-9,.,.,TGTGCCAGCAGCTTAGGAGACAGCGGATTCTATGGCTACACCTTC,CASSLGDSGFYGYTF
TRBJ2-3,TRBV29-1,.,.,TGCAGCGCCGGACATTTAGCCGACACAGATACGCAGTATTTT,CSAGHLADTDTQYF